This TCR beta chain was sequenced during a study of T cells in Graves' hyperthyroidism and ophthalmopathy. Notes on the study in general: Ophthalmopathy was told apart from stable hyperthyroidism by a 13 V-J model.

This clonotype was counted ten times or more. Its cognate antigen is unknown. V dropped 3 bases and J dropped 8 bases, with 15 bases sitting between them. The CDR3 length is 14 residues. Diagnosis of hyperthyroidism was new in patients aged 18 to 65, and its duration was under 2 months. Source material for PBMCs was about 10 ml fresh peripheral blood. Authors of the study amplified TCR beta CDR3 regions from RNA transcripts. The study used the HTBI primer set for a first-round RT-PCR of the TCR CDR3. TCRdb itself ran the multiplex PCR reads through MiXCR, one entry per CDR3 protein. The sample has under 350,000 distinct CDR3 sequences; roughly a fifth are singletons.

This chain joins TRBV12-3 or TRBV12-4 and TRBJ2-3; the D gene is possibly TRBD2 (5 bases). The clonotype originates from a woman aged 45 to 65 with Graves' hyperthyroidism. The sample consisted of blood. The chain's CDR3 is CASSFILEYGTQYF. CDR3 bases: TGTGCCAGCAGTTTCATACTAGAGTATGGTACGCAGTATTTT.